The 8 T cell receptor beta chains reported below all come from one sample, sequenced in a study of CD8+ T cells in alopecia areata (dated by TCRdb to the late 2010s). The time point label on this specimen signifies: baseline before oral tofacitinib. The protocol used for the library was the immunoSEQ multiplex PCR assay. To provide template for TCR sequencing, every sample had RNA extracted and reverse transcribed into cDNA. TCRdb retrieved this table from immuneACCESS and kept in-frame rearrangements only. Not all clones are present; in checked studies, unresolved V genes account for under half, and no reason is known for the remainder. The sample table contains 150,000 to 200,000 clones; only one count was recorded for 67% of them. The top ten clones comprise over 10% of the sample. Specimen: CD8+ T cells sorted from blood, collected at week 0. These receptors came from a human donor with alopecia areata.

This clone was counted once. This chain connects TRBV5-1 to TRBJ1-6; D remains unclear. Trimming shortened V by 6 bases and J by 7 bases, and 11 bases separated the two germline ends. CDR1 is SGHRS and CDR2 is YFSETQ in the germline V gene. The CDR3 length is 13 residues. The CDR3 region has the DNA TGCGCCAGCAAGAGGGAGGACAATTCACCCCTCCACTTT. Its translation: CASKREDNSPLHF.

The chain has TRBV27 and TRBJ2-1; D may be TRBD2 (6 bases). CDR1 and CDR2 from the germline V gene are MNHEY and SMNVEV (reference sequence). CDR3 length equals 20 residues. The ends were cut back, 5 bases at V and 6 bases at J, with 32 bases in the middle. CDR3 sequence reads: CASSPFPGFRYPRTINEQFF. In DNA form, the CDR3 reads TGTGCCAGCAGTCCGTTCCCAGGGTTTCGGTATCCCCGGACTATCAATGAGCAGTTCTTC.

This rearrangement joins TRBV13 to TRBJ1-5; 7 positions agree with TRBD1. The V gene's germline CDR1 is PRHDT and CDR2 FYEKMQ (reference sequence). The CDR3 loop spans 13 amino acids. The trim removed 4 bases at V and 11 bases at J, leaving 8 bases unmatched. As DNA, the CDR3 is TGTGCCAGCAGCTCCTCGACAGGGCAAGCCCAGCATTTT. It translates to CASSSSTGQAQHF.

As for this clone: At one boundary the junction diverges from the germline segment, which might be a read error. The chain is built from TRBV4-1 and TRBJ1-1; TRBD1 aligns across 7 bases. Germline CDR1 MGHRA, CDR2 YSYEKL. The CDR3 runs 14 residues. CDR3 nucleotides: TGCGCCAGCAGCCAAGCGGGGACAGACACCGAAGCTTTCTTT. It is translated as CASSQAGTDTEAFF.

In this sample, this clone turned up once. The chain couples TRBV30 to TRBJ1-1; TRBD1 agrees at 10 bases. Germline V CDR1 and CDR2: GTSNPN, SVGIG (reference sequence). CDR3 length: 13 amino acids. Trimming cost V 4 bases and J 8 bases; bases outside gene matches: 7. DNA for the CDR3: TGTGCCTGGACCGAAGGGACAGGGGAGGAAGCTTTCTTT. It encodes CAWTEGTGEEAFF.

This chain connects TRBV7-6 to TRBJ2-2; a possible D gene is TRBD2 (5 bases). Trimming shortened V by 4 bases and J by 9 bases, and 15 bases separated the two germline ends. The CDR3 is 14 residues long. Per the germline V gene, CDR1 is SGHVS and CDR2 is FNYEAQ. CDR3 amino acids: CASSSRQLGRELFF. The CDR3, as DNA: TGTGCCAGCAGCTCCCGCCAACTAGGCAGGGAGCTGTTTTTT.

The chain couples TRBV30 to TRBJ1-4; possible D gene TRBD1, 6 bases. V lost 1 base to trimming and J lost 7 bases, with 19 bases between them. This CDR3 spans 16 amino acids. Germline V lookup: CDR1 GTSNPN, CDR2 SVGIG (reference sequence). The CDR3: CAWSASSWGASEKLFF. The CDR3 DNA reads TGTGCCTGGAGTGCCTCCTCTTGGGGGGCGAGTGAAAAACTGTTTTTT.

V and J are TRBV29-1 and TRBJ1-2, with 8 nucleotides matching TRBD1. Germline lookup yields CDR1 SQVTM and CDR2 ANQGSEA. J was trimmed by 8 bases and V by 3 bases; bases with no gene match: 5. This CDR3 spans 12 amino acids. The CDR3 coding sequence is TGCAGCGTTGACTCAGGGGGCGTGGGCTACACCTTC. Protein sequence: CSVDSGGVGYTF.